The 31 T cell receptor beta chains given below trace back to one sample, sequenced in a study of blood T cell repertoires in COVID-19. The data were produced by immunoSEQ multiplex PCR, yet TCRdb's version contains in-frame clones alone and is incomplete. The sample has roughly 290,000 clones, approximately 86% seen once. Sequenced sample: peripheral blood. These receptors came from a woman between 45 and 65 years old with active or convalescent COVID-19.

The V and J genes are TRBV7-9 and TRBJ2-1, with a possible D match to TRBD2 (6 bases). Trimming took off 6 bases at V and 3 bases at J, with 18 bases between the two ends. CDR3 length: 16 amino acids. The germline V gene has CDR1 SEHNR and CDR2 FQNEAQ (reference sequence). CDR3 residues: CASSPTLGLIYNEQFF. CDR3 coding DNA: TGTGCCAGCAGTCCTACGCTGGGACTTATCTACAATGAGCAGTTCTTC.

The chain uses TRBV30 and TRBJ2-2; 10 nucleotides align to TRBD2. The CDR3 covers 19 residues. The ends lost 5 bases at V and 0 bases at J; junction bases unmatched: 15. Per germline, CDR1 GTSNPN and CDR2 SVGIG (reference sequence). CDR3 DNA: TGTGCCTGGGGCTTGGCTAGCGGGAGAGCCGCGACGAACACCGGGGAGCTGTTTTTT. Its protein is CAWGLASGRAATNTGELFF.

The chain recombines TRBV10-3 with TRBJ1-5; weak D call: TRBD1 (5 bases). Germline V gene data show CDR1 as ENHRY and CDR2 as SYGVKD. V was shortened by 11 bases and J by 5 bases, with 19 bases between the two germline ends. The CDR3 contains 14 residues. The chain's CDR3 is CAASNSGGYQPQHF. CDR3 nucleotide sequence: TGTGCCGCCTCTAATTCTGGGGGGTATCAGCCCCAGCATTTT.

The genes are TRBV4-1 and TRBJ2-3, with D tentatively TRBD2 (6 bases). CDR3 length equals 17 residues. Per germline, CDR1 MGHRA and CDR2 YSYEKL. V shed 4 bases and J shed 1 base, with 18 bases lying between them. The CDR3 DNA is TGCGCCAGCAGCCCTCGTTATCGGGGGAGAGGCACAGATACGCAGTATTTT. This gives the protein CASSPRYRGRGTDTQYF.

V is TRBV7-9 and J is TRBJ2-1; maybe TRBD1 (5 bases). The CDR3 is 15 amino acids. CDR1 and CDR2 from the germline V gene are SEHNR and FQNEAQ (reference sequence). V was shortened by 5 bases and J by 7 bases, with 18 bases between the two germline ends. CDR3 coding DNA: TGTGCCAGCAGCCATGAATTCACAGGCACTAATGAGCAGTTCTTC. Its protein product is CASSHEFTGTNEQFF.

The chain links TRBV7-6 to TRBJ2-7, with a tentative D call TRBD2 (6 bases). This CDR3 has 13 residues. V was trimmed by 5 bases and J by 4 bases, leaving 12 bases between them. Germline lookup yields CDR1 SGHVS and CDR2 FNYEAQ. CDR3 coding DNA: TGTGCCAGCAGCCCGGGGGACGGGTACGAGCAGTACTTC. As protein: CASSPGDGYEQYF.

J is TRBJ1-3 and V is TRBV13, with TRBD1 matching 8 bases. V lost 2 bases, J lost 2 bases, and 2 bases stayed unmatched. Looked up from germline, CDR1 is PRHDT and CDR2 is FYEKMQ (reference sequence). The CDR3 contains 15 residues. As DNA, the CDR3 is TGTGCCAGCAGCTTATCACAGGGGGCTGGAAACACCATATATTTT. Protein product: CASSLSQGAGNTIYF. Full variable domain (remainder filled in from reference TRBV13 and TRBJ1-3): AAGVIQSPRHLIKEKRETATLKCYPIPRHDTVYWYQQGPGQDPQFLISFYEKMQSDKGSIPDRFSAQQFSDYHSELNMSSLELGDSALYFCASSLSQGAGNTIYFGEGSWLTVV.

The CDR3 spells CAWSARGNTEAFF. As DNA, the CDR3 is TGTGCCTGGAGTGCCAGGGGGAACACTGAAGCTTTCTTT. The chain is built from TRBV30 and TRBJ1-1; perhaps TRBD1 as D (6 bases). The V end lost 1 base, the J end lost 1 base, and 7 bases lay between the germline ends. This CDR3 has 13 amino acids. Germline CDR1 GTSNPN, CDR2 SVGIG (reference sequence).

The chain employs TRBV5-1 and TRBJ2-7; D is perhaps TRBD2 (6 bases). The CDR3 loop spans 15 amino acids. CDR1 is SGHRS and CDR2 is YFSETQ in the germline V gene. V lost 0 bases and J 2 bases, leaving 12 bases between the germline ends. CDR3 in amino acids: CASSLVGSGAYEQYF. Here the CDR3 DNA reads TGCGCCAGCAGCTTGGTGGGGTCGGGAGCCTACGAGCAGTACTTC.

This clone was detected only a few times. The chain recombines TRBV7-6 with TRBJ2-2, with TRBD2 identical over 7 bases. This CDR3 has 17 residues. V was pared by 4 bases and J by 5 bases, with 13 bases of the junction left unmatched. Germline V gene sequence: CDR1 SGHVS, CDR2 FNYEAQ. DNA for the CDR3: TGTGCCAGCAGCTCCCTAGGCCCCGGGAGGATGACCGGGGAGCTGTTTTTT. Protein: CASSSLGPGRMTGELFF.

The chain uses TRBV28 and TRBJ1-6; the D is unclear. Trimming stripped 8 bases from V and 4 bases from J, with 12 bases between. The CDR3 is 14 residues long. Germline V gives CDR1 MDHEN, CDR2 SYDVKM. CDR3 in amino acids: CASGSPGYNSPLHF. The DNA of the CDR3 is TGTGCCAGCGGTTCGCCGGGGTATAATTCACCCCTCCACTTT.

The chain is built from TRBV6-5 and TRBJ1-3, with 7 bases fitting TRBD1. The J segment lost 4 bases and the V segment lost 5 bases, leaving 8 bases of the junction unmatched. The CDR3 runs to 15 residues. Looked up from germline, CDR1 is MNHEY and CDR2 is SVGAGI. The CDR3 bases are TGTGCCAGCAGTACTCACAGGGGAGGAGGAAACACCATATATTTT. Translating gives CASSTHRGGGNTIYF.

This clone came up a few times. V and J are TRBV10-3 and TRBJ1-1; 8 bases are shared with TRBD1. In germline, CDR1 is ENHRY, CDR2 SYGVKD. Trimming cost V 11 bases and J 2 bases; bases outside gene matches: 10. The CDR3 totals 14 residues. CDR3 sequence: CASQGQVGNTEAFF. In DNA, the CDR3 is TGTGCCTCTCAGGGACAGGTCGGAAACACTGAAGCTTTCTTT.

This chain links TRBV28 with TRBJ2-7; D is perhaps TRBD1 (6 bases). Per the germline V gene, CDR1 is MDHEN and CDR2 is SYDVKM. V gave up 5 bases and J gave up 4 bases, with 12 bases separating them. The CDR3 runs 13 residues. CDR3 loop: CASSTPQGYEQYF. The CDR3 coding sequence is TGTGCCAGCAGTACCCCACAGGGATACGAGCAGTACTTC.

The gene calls are TRBV30 and TRBJ2-1, with 7 bases identical to TRBD2. The CDR3 totals 15 residues. Germline V CDR1 and CDR2: GTSNPN, SVGIG (reference sequence). Trimming at V came to 4 bases and at J to 0 bases, leaving 6 bases not matched to a gene. In nucleotides, the CDR3 is TGTGCCTGGACTAGCGGACGGAGCTCCTACAATGAGCAGTTCTTC. Protein sequence: CAWTSGRSSYNEQFF.

This clone has just one count. The V gene is TRBV11-2, the J gene TRBJ1-2, with D perhaps matching TRBD1 (5 bases). Germline V lookup: CDR1 SGHAT, CDR2 FQNNGV. CDR3 size: 15 residues. V was pared by 5 bases and J by 0 bases, with 13 bases between. The CDR3 sequence: CASSPAGPSNYGYTF. DNA for the CDR3: TGTGCCAGCAGCCCCGCGGGGCCTTCTAACTATGGCTACACCTTC.

The genes are TRBV10-3 and TRBJ2-5; 10 bases are a match to TRBD1. The CDR3 length is 11 residues. The V gene end was trimmed by 10 bases and the J gene end by 8 bases; junction bases not matched to a gene: 4. Per germline, CDR1 ENHRY and CDR2 SYGVKD. CDR3 sequence: CATGTGETQYF. The DNA of the CDR3 is TGTGCCACCGGGACAGGGGAAACCCAGTACTTC.

This rearrangement joins TRBV5-1 to TRBJ2-1, with 8 bases fitting TRBD1. The CDR3 contains 18 residues. Trimming took 0 bases from V and 2 from J; bases not matched to a gene: 10. The germline CDR1 and CDR2 sequences are SGHRS and YFSETQ. CDR3 nucleotide sequence: TGCGCCAGCAGCTTGGTTGCAGGGGGCCTACAAACCTACAATGAGCAGTTCTTC. Translation: CASSLVAGGLQTYNEQFF.

The V gene is TRBV6-5, the J gene TRBJ2-2; unclear D gene. V was trimmed by 0 bases and J by 7 bases, leaving 9 bases between them. Germline CDR1 MNHEY, CDR2 SVGAGI. There are 14 residues in the CDR3. In DNA, the CDR3 is TGTGCCAGCAGTTACTCGAGTACGTTCGGGGAGCTGTTTTTT. Protein product: CASSYSSTFGELFF.

This chain connects TRBV13 to TRBJ2-1; 9 nucleotides line up with TRBD2. The V gene end was trimmed by 1 base and the J gene end by 6 bases; junction bases not matched to a gene: 7. This CDR3 contains 16 residues. The germline gives CDR1 PRHDT, CDR2 FYEKMQ (reference sequence). CDR3 in amino acids: CASSLVGGRAGNEQFF. CDR3 DNA sequence: TGTGCCAGCAGCTTAGTTGGCGGGAGGGCGGGCAATGAGCAGTTCTTC.

The genes are TRBV15 and TRBJ1-5, with 8 bases lining up with TRBD1. The CDR3 spans 19 residues. From germline, CDR1 is LNHNV and CDR2 YYDKDF (reference sequence). Losses at the gene ends were 4 bases for V and 2 bases for J; bases not matched to a gene: 16. This CDR3 reads CATSKDLLQGEYGNQPQHF. The CDR3 DNA is TGTGCCACCAGCAAGGACCTACTACAGGGGGAATATGGCAATCAGCCCCAGCATTTT.

V is TRBV6-5 and J is TRBJ1-1; D is uncertain. Trimming shortened V by 5 bases and J by 1 base, and 8 bases separated the two germline ends. Germline CDR1 MNHEY, CDR2 SVGAGI. The CDR3 has 13 residues. The CDR3 sequence is CASSPEWNTEAFF. For the CDR3, the DNA is TGTGCCAGCAGTCCCGAGTGGAACACTGAAGCTTTCTTT.

V and J are TRBV25-1 and TRBJ2-1, with 10 bases that match TRBD2. Germline assignment: CDR1 MGHDK and CDR2 SYGVNS. The CDR3 has 17 amino acids. With V trimmed by 3 bases and J by 7 bases, 12 bases remained unmatched. The CDR3 bases are TGTGCCAGCAGTGACTCAAGACTAGCGGGCGCGTTTAATGAGCAGTTCTTC. This codes for CASSDSRLAGAFNEQFF.

The chain couples TRBV27 to TRBJ2-5; D may be TRBD2 (5 bases). Germline values: CDR1 MNHEY, CDR2 SMNVEV (reference sequence). V lost 5 bases to trimming and J lost 5 bases, with 21 bases between them. CDR3 length equals 16 residues. CDR3 region: CASSPIPGIERETQYF. The CDR3 DNA reads as TGTGCCAGCAGTCCCATACCGGGAATAGAAAGGGAGACCCAGTACTTC.

The chain links TRBV5-5 to TRBJ2-2; D gene unclear. CDR1 and CDR2 (germline): SGHKS, YYEKEE (reference sequence). The CDR3 has 13 amino acids. Between the trimmed V and J ends, which lost 3 bases and 2 bases, there was a span of 5 bases. The CDR3 reads CASSSFNTGELFF. The CDR3 DNA is TGTGCCAGCAGCTCTTTTAACACCGGGGAGCTGTTTTTT.

The chain recombines TRBV28 with TRBJ1-2, with 10 nucleotides matching TRBD1. J gave up 3 bases and V 7 bases, and 8 bases lay outside the gene matches. Germline V gene data show CDR1 as MDHEN and CDR2 as SYDVKM. This CDR3 comprises 15 residues. The CDR3 reads CASNQAGQGYYGYTF. The CDR3 bases are TGTGCCAGCAACCAAGCGGGACAGGGGTACTATGGCTACACCTTC.

This clone was observed a few times. The chain employs TRBV6-6 and TRBJ1-2; TRBD1 is a possible D gene (5 bases). V lost 5 bases and J 2 bases, leaving 12 bases between the germline ends. Germline lookup yields CDR1 MNHNY and CDR2 SVGAGI (reference sequence). CDR3 length: 14 residues. The CDR3 bases are TGTGCCAGCAGTACTCTCGGGGGGAACTATGGCTACACCTTC. As protein: CASSTLGGNYGYTF.

This clone was seen only a few times. CDR3 DNA sequence: TGTGCCAGCAGCCCTAGCCGCAGGGAGGGAGGCTACACCTTC. Its translation is CASSPSRREGGYTF. The chain recombines TRBV5-4 with TRBJ1-2; D may be TRBD1 (5 bases). Germline loops: CDR1 SGHNT, CDR2 YYREEE (reference sequence). With 4 bases removed from V and 8 bases from J, the gap between germline ends came to 18 bases. The CDR3 has 14 amino acids.

The chain recombines TRBV5-4 with TRBJ2-3; TRBD2 matches at 12 bases. V shed 0 bases, J shed 4 bases, and the junction held 6 bases outside the gene matches. The CDR3 is 17 amino acids. Germline CDR1 is SGHNT and CDR2 is YYREEE (reference sequence). DNA for the CDR3: TGTGCCAGCAGCTTGGCGGCTAGCGGGAGGGCGGCAGATACGCAGTATTTT. Translating gives CASSLAASGRAADTQYF.

CDR3 sequence (DNA): TGTGCCAGTAGTATTATCGGGACACCCTTCAACTATGGCTACACCTTC. It translates to CASSIIGTPFNYGYTF. The gene calls are TRBV19 and TRBJ1-2; TRBD1 might be the D (6 bases). Deletions cut 3 bases from V and 2 bases from J, with 16 bases between. The CDR3 consists of 16 residues. Germline assignment: CDR1 LNHDA and CDR2 SQIVND (reference sequence).

The J gene is TRBJ1-2, the V gene TRBV14, with D perhaps TRBD1 (5 bases). Trimming shortened V by 4 bases and J by 8 bases, and 14 bases separated the two germline ends. The CDR3 length is 13 residues. Germline lookup yields CDR1 SGHDN and CDR2 FVKESK. This chain's CDR3 is CASSLNAGGGYTF. Here the CDR3 DNA reads TGTGCCAGCAGCCTAAACGCGGGGGGGGGCTACACCTTC.